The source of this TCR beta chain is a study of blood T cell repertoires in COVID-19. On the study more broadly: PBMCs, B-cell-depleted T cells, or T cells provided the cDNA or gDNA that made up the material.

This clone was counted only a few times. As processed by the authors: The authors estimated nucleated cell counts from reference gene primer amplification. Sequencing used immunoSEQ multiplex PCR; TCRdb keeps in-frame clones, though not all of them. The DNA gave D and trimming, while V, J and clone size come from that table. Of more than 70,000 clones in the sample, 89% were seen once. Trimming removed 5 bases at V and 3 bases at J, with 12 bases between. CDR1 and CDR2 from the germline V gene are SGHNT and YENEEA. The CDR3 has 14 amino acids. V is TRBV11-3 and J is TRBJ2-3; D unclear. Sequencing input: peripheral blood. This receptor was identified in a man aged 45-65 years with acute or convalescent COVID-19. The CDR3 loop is CASSATYPTDTQYF. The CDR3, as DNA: TGTGCCAGCAGCGCTACTTACCCTACAGATACGCAGTATTTT.